The source of this T cell receptor beta chain is a study of CD8 T cells in Susac syndrome. Purification of the CD8+ and CD4+ T cells relied on negative isolation, and TEMRA cells underwent FACS enrichment. An amount of RNA that ranged from roughly 0.5 to 1 ug was reverse transcribed with random hexamers. TCRdb ran MiXCR on the immunoSEQ multiplex PCR reads and lists one entry per CDR3 protein. The sample shows approximately 210,000 distinct CDR3 sequences, around 95% of them seen only once. The CDR3 is made up of 12 amino acids. Deletions cut 4 bases from V and 6 bases from J, with 13 bases between. CDR1 is GTSNPN and CDR2 is SVGIG in the germline V gene (reference sequence).

The TCR was taken from a human donor with multiple sclerosis. Sample: CD4+ T cells from PBMCs. V gene TRBV30 combines with J gene TRBJ2-7; D is ambiguous. The CDR3 loop reads CAWIAARGEQYF. The CDR3, as DNA: TGTGCCTGGATTGCGGCTCGTGGCGAGCAGTACTTC.